This record concerns one T cell receptor beta chain sequence. Its antigen remains unknown. These data come from a study of T cell responses to AZD1222 COVID-19 vaccine. Whole-study context: The study pooled second doses at about 4 or about 12 weeks.

Assay used: immunoSEQ multiplex PCR; TCRdb lists only in-frame clones, some missing. Here the sample spans about 170,000 clones, around 90% being singletons. Overall study findings and caveats: Nearly half of spike-specific TCRs reportedly target variant regions that are unmutated in the B.1.351 and B.1.1.7 variants.

The sequence derives from an adult in good health. The source was peripheral blood, collected on day 0 of AZD1222 vaccination.

The CDR3 region is CASSWSPRAQGGYTF. In DNA, the CDR3 is TGTGCCAGCAGCTGGTCCCCCAGGGCTCAGGGTGGCTACACCTTC. J is TRBJ1-2 and V is TRBV5-5; a weak D match, TRBD1 (5 bases). There are 15 residues in the CDR3. The V end lost 3 bases, the J end lost 7 bases, and 19 bases lay between the germline ends. Germline CDR1 and CDR2: SGHKS and YYEKEE (reference sequence).